Following are 18 T cell receptor delta chains from one sample sequenced in a study of γδ T cells in repeated Plasmodium falciparum infection listed by TCRdb under 2021. The library relied on multiplex PCR. Sequencer: Illumina MiSeq. Clone calls in TCRdb were regenerated from the public reads with CATT, after which identical DNA sequences shared one row. This sample gives approximately 93,000 delta-chain clones in total; over 0.9% of them show up just once. More than 9% of the sample is in the top ten clones. For bulk TCR repertoire analysis, Vgamma9/Vdelta2+ and Vdelta2-negative gammadelta T cell populations were flow-sorted out of peripheral blood mononuclear cells. The sample consisted of gamma-delta T cells from blood. These receptors all stem from a pool of human donors (malaria-infected and uninfected, not separated).

Note on this clone: TCRdb's protein for this DNA is that of a much larger clone and differs from the translation at residue 6, likely a read error; the protein shown is the DNA translation. V and J are TRDV1 and TRDJ1; 10 bases agree with TRDD3. TCRdb offers no J gene call, so here the DNA was matched to germline to obtain one. Germline loops: CDR1 TSWWSYY, CDR2 QGS. The CDR3 covers 22 residues. Trimming at V came to 0 bases and at J to 0 bases, leaving 19 bases not matched to a gene. CDR3 residues: CALGELGLPRYWGIAYTDKLIF. The CDR3 nucleotides are TGTGCTCTTGGGGAACTTGGCCTTCCTAGGTACTGGGGGATTGCCTACACCGATAAACTCATCTTT.

A word on this clone: TCRdb's listed protein matches a much larger clone and diverges from this DNA's translation at residue 9, likely through a read error; the protein shown comes from the DNA. The chain has TRDV2 and TRDJ1, with 7 bases identical to TRDD3. Here the J gene was assigned by germline matching of the DNA, as TCRdb has none. The CDR3 spans 18 residues. J was trimmed by 3 bases and V by 4 bases; bases with no gene match: 19. Germline lookup yields CDR1 GEAIGNYY and CDR2 EKD. CDR3 coding DNA: TGTGCCTGTGATGGGCCTAAGAACAAATACTGGGGAGCCGATAAACTCATCTTT. As protein: CACDGPKNKYWGADKLIF.

This clone was picked up a small number of times. TCRdb's protein for this DNA is that of a much larger clone and differs from the translation at residue 4, likely a read error; the protein shown is the DNA translation. This sequence joins TRDV2 and TRDJ1, with TRDD3 matching over 12 bases. The CDR3 length is 22 residues. In germline, CDR1 is GEAIGNYY, CDR2 EKD. With 5 bases clipped from V and 3 bases from J, the junction kept 27 bases outside the gene matches. CDR3 protein: CACGPLTVLGDTLPTMPDKLIF. The CDR3, as DNA: TGTGCCTGTGGCCCCCTCACTGTACTGGGGGATACCCTACCTACTATGCCCGATAAACTCATCTTT.

This clone was seen ten or more times. TCRdb attributes to this sequence the protein of a much larger clone, which differs from the DNA translation at residue 15; a read error is likely, and the protein displayed is translated from the DNA. The chain combines TRDV1 with TRDJ1, with TRDD3 matching over 8 bases. The CDR3 length is 20 residues. From germline, CDR1 is TSWWSYY and CDR2 QGS. The junction had 20 bases not matched to a gene; V was cut back by 2 bases and J by 3 bases. The CDR3 reads CALGEVPTGGLRPYADKLIF. CDR3 DNA: TGTGCTCTTGGGGAAGTTCCGACTGGGGGTCTACGCCCTTACGCCGATAAACTCATCTTT.

This clone was picked up a small number of times. This DNA's translation differs at residue 7 from TCRdb's protein, which comes from a much larger clone; a read error is likely, and the protein shown is translated from the DNA. This sequence joins TRDV1 and TRDJ1, with 12 bases aligning to TRDD3. Germline assignment: CDR1 TSWWSYY and CDR2 QGS. J lost 5 bases, V lost 5 bases, and 21 bases had no gene match. The CDR3 runs 20 residues. CDR3 protein: CALGISVFLGDTVGLDKLIF. The CDR3 coding sequence is TGTGCTCTTGGGATATCCGTCTTCCTGGGGGATACGGTGGGGCTTGATAAACTCATCTTT.

Points on this clone: TCRdb has a much larger clone's protein, which differs at residue 8 from the translation of this DNA, likely because of a read error; what is shown is the protein translated from the DNA. This chain uses TRDV1 with TRDJ1, with D perhaps matching TRDD2 or TRDD3 (7 bases each). CDR1 and CDR2 (germline): TSWWSYY, QGS. V was trimmed by 3 bases and J by 2 bases, leaving 22 bases between them. This CDR3 is 18 amino acids long. CDR3 amino acids: CALGDVGGAFLLTDKLIF. The CDR3 DNA sequence: TGTGCTCTTGGGGACGTTGGGGGAGCCTTCCTCCTGACCGATAAACTCATCTTT.

Concerning this clone itself: TCRdb's entry gives the protein of a much larger clone, which mismatches this DNA's translation at residue 9, likely from a read error; the protein reported here is translated from the DNA. The genes are TRDV1 and TRDJ1; 7 bases are shared with TRDD3. Here the J gene was assigned by germline matching of the DNA, as TCRdb has none. The junction had 10 bases not matched to a gene; V was cut back by 6 bases and J by 0 bases. The CDR3 length is 16 residues. Germline values: CDR1 TSWWSYY, CDR2 QGS. The CDR3 protein is CALGPLGVKHTDKLIF. The CDR3 DNA is TGTGCTCTTGGCCCCCTGGGGGTTAAGCACACCGATAAACTCATCTTT.

For this clone: This likely traces to a read error, being one base from a far larger clone. The same CDR3 also results from other DNA sequences found in this sample. The rearrangement uses TRDV1 and TRDJ1, with 12 positions matching TRDD3. Since TCRdb gives no J gene, matching the DNA to germline was used here to assign it. The germline gives CDR1 TSWWSYY, CDR2 QGS. This CDR3 has 21 residues. The CDR3 DNA reads as TGCGCTCTTGGGGAAACCTTAAAATTCACGGGGTACTGGGGGATACTGGGGAAACTCATCTTT. Translating gives CALGETLKFTGYWGILGKLIF.

This clone came up many times. The chain joins TRDV1 to TRDJ1, with 11 bases fitting TRDD3. V was clipped by 5 bases and J by 0 bases; unmatched bases: 35. The CDR3 runs to 26 residues. Germline V gene data show CDR1 as TSWWSYY and CDR2 as QGS. CDR3 sequence: CALGTLPNPWSILGDIRGGNTDKLIF. The CDR3 DNA reads TGTGCTCTTGGGACACTACCTAACCCTTGGTCAATACTGGGGGATATTCGCGGTGGAAACACCGATAAACTCATCTTT.

A note on this clone: A far larger clone is off by one base, so a read error is likely. The sample has other DNA sequences that encode this CDR3 too. The gene calls are TRDV1 and TRDJ1; either TRDD2 or TRDD3 may fit D (6 bases each). The J gene, missing from TCRdb, was assigned here through DNA to germline matching. CDR1 is TSWWSYY, CDR2 QGS, per germline. The CDR3 consists of 22 residues. The germline V and J ends were trimmed by 0 bases and 0 bases, with 29 bases remaining between them. Written as DNA, the CDR3 is TGTGCTCTTGGGGAACTAGTCTTATCCTACGCCTTGGGGGGCGCGAACACCGATAAACTCATCTTT. Protein product: CALGELVLSYALGGANTDKLIF.

Notes on this clone: The protein held in TCRdb is that of a much larger clone and does not match this DNA's translation at residue 19, likely because of a read error; the protein shown is translated from the DNA. In DNA form, the CDR3 reads TGTGCTCTTGGGGAGCTTCCCCCTCTAAAGAGTACTGGGGGATACAGAGCCAGAACCCTGATCTTT. Translated, it gives CALGELPPLKSTGGYRARTLIF. The chain uses TRDV1 and TRDJ4; 12 bases are shared with TRDD3. Because TCRdb records no J gene, it was assigned here through a match of the DNA to germline. This CDR3 spans 22 amino acids. The germline V gene encodes CDR1 TSWWSYY and CDR2 QGS.

This clone was picked up a small number of times. TCRdb has a much larger clone's protein, which differs at residue 14 from the translation of this DNA, likely because of a read error; what is shown is the protein translated from the DNA. The V gene corresponds to TRDV1; no J gene was called; the table's D call, TRDD3, has no DNA check behind it. The CDR3 consists of 16 residues. Germline V gives CDR1 TSWWSYY, CDR2 QGS. The CDR3 here is CALGPADGGLSDKPIF. The CDR3 DNA reads as TGTGCTCTCGGGCCGGCTGATGGGGGACTCTCCGATAAACCCATCTTT.

This clone occurred many times. A far more abundant clone sits one base away, making this likely a read error. The same CDR3 arises from other DNA sequences in this sample as well. The genes are TRDV2 and TRDJ1; tentatively, D is TRDD3 (5 bases). Assignment of the J gene here rests on matching the DNA to germline, because TCRdb gives none. This CDR3 region has 20 residues. The V end lost 0 bases, the J end lost 0 bases, and 25 bases lay between the germline ends. CDR1 GEAIGNYY and CDR2 EKD come from the germline V gene. The CDR3 bases are TGTGCCTGTGACACCGAAGACAGGTTGACCGGGGGTCCACACACCGATAAACTCATCTTT. It yields the protein CACDTEDRLTGGPHTDKLIF.

With respect to this clone: A read error is likely here: a far larger clone is one base away. Different DNA sequences within this sample yield the same CDR3. CDR3 nucleotide sequence: TGTGCTCTTGGGGGGGCACCTTATAACTCCGTCCTCGATAAACTCATCTTT. Amino acid sequence: CALGGAPYNSVLDKLIF. V usage is TRDV1 and J usage is TRDJ1; D unclear. The J gene, missing from TCRdb, was assigned here through DNA to germline matching. The CDR3 is made up of 17 amino acids. Trimming cost V 4 bases and J 4 bases, with 22 bases left between them. In germline, CDR1 is TSWWSYY, CDR2 QGS.

This clone has a handful of counts. A far larger clone is just one base off, so this is likely a read error. The same CDR3 is also encoded by other DNA sequences in this sample. The J gene is TRDJ1, the V gene TRDV2, with 11 bases that match TRDD3. The J gene, left out of TCRdb, was set here by checking the DNA against germline. The CDR3 loop spans 18 amino acids. The V gene end was trimmed by 3 bases and the J gene end by 0 bases; junction bases not matched to a gene: 11. CDR1 GEAIGNYY and CDR2 EKD come from the germline V gene. The CDR3 loop is CACDGLGDTGENTDKLIF. CDR3 DNA sequence: TGTGCCTGTGACGGGCTGGGGGATACAGGGGAAAACACCGATAAACTCATCTTT.

This clone was picked up a small number of times. With only one base between it and a far larger clone, this is likely a read error. This same CDR3 is encoded by further DNA sequences in the sample. The chain couples TRDV1 to TRDJ1; D may be TRDD3 (5 bases). The J gene comes from matching the DNA to germline here; TCRdb lacks it. Germline V gene lookup returns CDR1 TSWWSYY and CDR2 QGS. CDR3 length equals 15 residues. The CDR3 reads CALGEPNGDTDKLIF. CDR3 sequence (DNA): TGTGCTCTCGGGGAACCCAACGGGGACACCGATAAACTCATCTTT.

For this clone: The protein TCRdb gives is from a much larger clone and does not agree with this DNA's translation at residue 4, likely a read error; the protein shown here comes from the DNA. The rearrangement uses TRDV1 and TRDJ1; 9 bases match TRDD3. No J segment appears in TCRdb, so it was assigned here by matching the sequence to germline. The CDR3 totals 19 residues. From germline, CDR1 is TSWWSYY and CDR2 QGS. The CDR3 nucleotides are TGTGCTCTTGAGGAAAAAAGGAAAGGTTACTGGGGGAACACCGATAAACTCATCTTT. Its translation is CALEEKRKGYWGNTDKLIF.

Only a few counts were recorded for this clone. The amino acid sequence in TCRdb belongs to a much larger clone and departs from this DNA's translation at residue 15, likely a sequencing read error; the sequence shown is translated from the DNA. No J gene call was made, and the V gene is TRDV2; the table assigns TRDD3, which was not confirmed against the DNA. The CDR3 has 18 amino acids. Germline V CDR1 and CDR2: GEAIGNYY, EKD. This chain's CDR3 is CACDTVGMGDTRIGGLIF. The CDR3 DNA is TGTGCCTGTGACACCGTCGGGATGGGGGATACCCGTATCGGCGGGCTCATCTTT.